The next 19 T cell receptor beta chains were all read from a single sample in a study of OX40 agonist ivuxolimab in advanced cancers. Assay: immunoSEQ multiplex PCR; the TCRdb copy retains only in-frame clones and omits some. The sample carries more than 15,000 clones, roughly 84% recorded once. The material was CD4+ or CD8+ T cells sorted from blood, obtained in a trial of the OX40 agonist ivuxolimab. The receptors shown here come from an adult with an advanced solid tumor such as melanoma, head and neck, liver or kidney cancer.

The V gene is TRBV21-1, the J gene TRBJ2-1; TRBD2, the D gene given by the table, was not confirmed from the DNA. TRBV21-1 is a pseudogene locus. The CDR3 is 20 amino acids. The CDR3 sequence: CASSKGAVRGARQLYNEQFF. The CDR3 DNA is TGTGCCAGCAGCAAAGGGGCGGTACGGGGGGCCCGACAACTATACAATGAGCAGTTCTTC.

This chain links TRBV7-9 with TRBJ2-7; 8 nucleotides line up with TRBD1. CDR3 length equals 16 residues. Germline CDR1 is SEHNR and CDR2 is FQNEAQ (reference sequence). Trimming at V came to 0 bases and at J to 4 bases, leaving 8 bases not matched to a gene. CDR3: CASSLAPGQAVYEQYF. DNA for the CDR3: TGTGCCAGCAGCTTAGCGCCGGGACAGGCCGTATACGAGCAGTACTTC. The whole variable domain, filled in from reference TRBV7-9 and TRBJ2-7, reads DTGVSQNPRHKITKRGQNVTFRCDPISEHNRLYWYRQTLGQGPEFLTYFQNEAQLEKSRLLSDRFSAERPKGSFSTLEIQRTEQGDSAMYLCASSLAPGQAVYEQYFGPGTRLTVT.

The genes are TRBV9 and TRBJ1-5; no definite D call. Germline V lookup: CDR1 SGDLS, CDR2 YYNGEE. The CDR3 extends over 15 amino acids. V lost 0 bases and J lost 0, with 7 bases in between. CDR3 coding DNA: TGTGCCAGCAGCGTAGGACAATATAGCAATCAGCCCCAGCATTTT. The encoded protein is CASSVGQYSNQPQHF.

The chain uses TRBV27 and TRBJ1-6, with D uncertain. The ends were cut back, 1 base at V and 5 bases at J, with 3 bases in the middle. Germline V gene lookup returns CDR1 MNHEY and CDR2 SMNVEV (reference sequence). This CDR3 region has 13 residues. The CDR3 coding sequence is TGTGCCAGCAGTTTATTTGATAATTCACCCCTCCACTTT. It specifies CASSLFDNSPLHF.

This chain uses TRBV21-1 with TRBJ1-5; the D call TRBD1 from the table was never checked on the DNA. TRBV21-1 is listed as a pseudogene. The length of the CDR3 is 18 residues. The CDR3 coding sequence is TGTGCCAGCAGTTCGAGAGGGGACAGGAAGTCTAGCAATCAGCCCCAGCATTTT. Protein sequence: CASSSRGDRKSSNQPQHF.

The rearrangement joins TRBV6-5 to TRBJ1-2; possible D gene TRBD1, 6 bases. Deletions cut 6 bases from V and 3 bases from J, with 17 bases between. CDR3 length: 15 amino acids. CDR1 and CDR2 from the germline V gene are MNHEY and SVGAGI. The CDR3 protein is CASSMDRVVDYGYTF. In DNA form, the CDR3 reads TGTGCCAGCAGCATGGACAGAGTCGTAGACTATGGCTACACCTTC.

The CDR3 DNA is TGTGCCAGCAGTGCCGGGGGCCAAGAGACCCAGTACTTC. The encoded protein is CASSAGGQETQYF. The rearrangement links TRBV2 to TRBJ2-5; D perhaps matches TRBD2 (6 bases). The CDR3 contains 13 residues. Germline CDR1 reads SNHLY; CDR2 reads FYNNEI. The germline V and J ends were trimmed by 4 bases and 1 base, with 7 bases remaining between them.

V is TRBV7-9 and J is TRBJ1-1, with 7 positions matching TRBD1. The CDR3 totals 14 residues. The J segment lost 1 base and the V segment lost 5 bases, leaving 4 bases of the junction unmatched. Germline lookup yields CDR1 SEHNR and CDR2 FQNEAQ (reference sequence). The CDR3: CASSPRQGNTEAFF. The DNA for the CDR3 is TGTGCCAGCAGCCCGAGACAGGGGAACACTGAAGCTTTCTTT.

The chain carries TRBV6-5 and TRBJ1-2, with no clear D. The CDR3 consists of 12 residues. V dropped 7 bases and J dropped 7 bases, with 13 bases sitting between them. In germline, CDR1 is MNHEY, CDR2 SVGAGI. The CDR3 DNA is TGTGCCAGCACCAAAAATTGGGGTGGCTACACCTTC. Its protein is CASTKNWGGYTF.

The J gene is TRBJ2-3, the V gene TRBV5-4, with a tentative D call TRBD1 (6 bases). V was cut by 6 bases and J by 4 bases, with 18 bases left in between. The CDR3 runs to 15 residues. Germline values: CDR1 SGHNT, CDR2 YYREEE (reference sequence). The DNA of the CDR3 is TGTGCCAGCACCTCCTGGGACACCGGGGCAGATACGCAGTATTTT. Its protein is CASTSWDTGADTQYF.

This chain links TRBV5-1 with TRBJ1-2; no clear D gene. In germline, CDR1 is SGHRS, CDR2 YFSETQ. The CDR3 totals 15 residues. V was shortened by 3 bases and J by 6 bases, with 18 bases between the two germline ends. CDR3 region: CASSYAIGSADGYTF. In DNA form, the CDR3 reads TGCGCCAGCAGCTACGCGATCGGTTCGGCGGATGGCTACACCTTC.

The chain employs TRBV5-6 and TRBJ2-1; 8 bases are shared with TRBD2. This CDR3 comprises 13 residues. Germline V gene sequence: CDR1 SGHDT, CDR2 YYEEEE. With V trimmed by 10 bases and J by 4 bases, 7 bases remained unmatched. The chain's CDR3 is CAHGSGGYNEQFF. The DNA for the CDR3 is TGTGCCCACGGCAGCGGGGGTTACAATGAGCAGTTCTTC.

The chain links TRBV11-3 to TRBJ2-3, with D maybe TRBD1 (6 bases). Germline values: CDR1 SGHNT, CDR2 YENEEA. This CDR3 has 15 residues. The ends were cut back, 5 bases at V and 0 bases at J, with 12 bases in the middle. The CDR3 here is CASSRGHLSTDTQYF. The CDR3 DNA is TGTGCCAGCAGCCGGGGACACCTAAGCACAGATACGCAGTATTTT.

The chain has TRBV27 and TRBJ1-2, with 7 bases identical to TRBD1. The CDR3 runs to 15 residues. Germline V gives CDR1 MNHEY, CDR2 SMNVEV (reference sequence). Unmatched junction bases numbered 6, after V lost 3 bases and J lost 2 bases. The CDR3 DNA follows: TGTGCCAGCAGTTTTAGACAGGGCGGGAACTATGGCTACACCTTC. Translation: CASSFRQGGNYGYTF.

This chain connects TRBV11-3 to TRBJ1-1, with a weak D call TRBD1 (6 bases). The CDR3 consists of 17 residues. V lost 5 bases to trimming and J lost 0 bases, with 19 bases between them. Germline loops: CDR1 SGHNT, CDR2 YENEEA. The CDR3 is CASSGGMTGGMNTEAFF. The CDR3 nucleotides are TGTGCCAGCAGCGGAGGTATGACAGGAGGTATGAACACTGAAGCTTTCTTT.

This clone is medium-sized within its sample. This chain uses TRBV6-1 with TRBJ2-1, with D unclear. The V end lost 1 base, the J end lost 4 bases, and 8 bases lay between the germline ends. The CDR3 consists of 14 residues. Germline CDR1 reads MNHNS; CDR2 reads SASEGT. In nucleotides, the CDR3 is TGTGCCAGCAGTGAAGAGATGGTTTACAATGAGCAGTTCTTC. Its protein product is CASSEEMVYNEQFF.

V usage is TRBV11-2 and J usage is TRBJ2-1; 10 positions match TRBD2. There are 17 residues in the CDR3. Germline CDR1 SGHAT, CDR2 FQNNGV. V shed 2 bases and J 7 bases; nucleotides not matched to a gene: 11. The CDR3 coding sequence is TGTGCCAGCAGCTTAATGTTCCCTAGCGGGGGTTGGAATGAGCAGTTCTTC. Translation gives CASSLMFPSGGWNEQFF.

Only a few counts were recorded for this clone. The chain carries TRBV6-6 and TRBJ1-2; D perhaps matches TRBD1 (6 bases). Trimming removed 1 base from V and 9 bases from J, with 9 bases in between. Germline CDR1 reads MNHNY; CDR2 reads SVGAGI (reference sequence). The length of the CDR3 is 12 residues. In DNA form, the CDR3 reads TGTGCCAGCAGTTACTATAGGGGGAGCTACACCTTC. Translation: CASSYYRGSYTF.

The gene calls are TRBV6-5 and TRBJ2-5; 9 bases line up with TRBD1. The better agreement between TRBJ2-7 and the DNA end casts doubt on the J call. Germline V CDR1 and CDR2: MNHEY, SVGAGI. The CDR3 has 15 residues. Here the CDR3 reads CASTGPGQGTYEQYF. The CDR3 region has the DNA TGTGCCAGCACCGGACCGGGACAGGGAACCTACGAGCAGTACTTC.